This TCR beta chain was sequenced for a study (dated by TCRdb to between 2014 and 2016). Study-level background: The study examined whether tumor-infiltrating Tregs in breast cancer are drawn from blood Tregs or arise in situ by conversion from other CD4+ T cell subsets.

This clonotype is considered medium-sized (0.01 to 0.1%). The clone's antigen remains unknown. No much larger clone exists at a distance of one base, and base qualities are not known. The CDR3 numbers 14 residues from cysteine through phenylalanine. The retained sequence is limited to the CDR3, 42 bases, with the frame set at the first base. Relative to germline, V is missing 2 bases and J is missing 3 bases, with 2 bases of the junction outside any gene match. For CDR1 and CDR2, the germline V gene lists LGHNA and YNFKEQ. The investigation overall reported the following: The TCR alpha and beta sequences of tumor-infiltrating Tregs showed the greatest overlap with tumor naive CD4+ T cells, followed by blood naive CD4+ T cells. The larger-cohort validation was restricted to a single TCR beta V-J rearrangement rather than whole repertoires. Tumor memory CD4+ T cell TCR gene usage was found to cluster with blood and lymph node memory CD4+ cells and with lymph node naive CD4+ cells.

Amplification of full-length TCR variable regions was done by 5' RACE PCR using constant-region reverse primers, and this step was followed by semi-nested PCR with Nested Universal Primer A. The ReliaPrep RNA Cell Miniprep System was used to extract total RNA, which was then reverse transcribed into 5'RACE-ready cDNA with the SMARTer RACE 5'/3' Kit. Full-length TCR alpha and beta libraries were barcoded with multiplex adaptors and sequenced on an Illumina MiSeq. On the study's bioinformatics: For each of nine subset-tissue groups, sequencing data from the five patients were pooled, and the groups were compared by unsupervised clustering of TCR gene usage. Repertoire similarity was calculated with the Morisita-Horn index, weighting shared sequences by their contribution to each repertoire. In-frame beta chains were kept once TCRdb had trimmed the public reads at Q25 with fastp and called clones with MiXCR. Each entry is one CDR3 protein sequence, shown with its most common DNA and genes. The V and J calls and clone size are TCRdb's, not the authors'. The sample table lists some 11,000 distinct CDR3 sequences, more than 15% of them with a count of one. In total, the top ten clones hold roughly 3.8% of the sample.

Cells that were CD4+CD25+CD127-/low were isolated as Tregs. Tregs, naive and memory CD4+ T cells from tumor, blood and ipsilateral draining lymph nodes of a few breast cancer patients underwent full-length TCR alpha and beta sequencing. Tumor tissue and lymph nodes obtained by ipsilateral axillary dissection were perfused with PBS, cut into small pieces and digested using collagenase I and hyaluronidase. Mononuclear cells from lymph nodes or approximately 50 ml of peripheral blood were isolated by Ficoll density gradient centrifugation. A purity exceeding 90% was confirmed by FACS for the sorted cell populations.

The rearranged chain carries TRBV4-2 and TRBJ1-2, and 8 junction bases match TRBD1. The receptor was derived from a female donor with breast cancer. The sequenced material came from Tregs sorted from a lymph node. The nucleotide sequence reads as follows: TGTGCCAGCAGCCAAAACAGGGGGGACTATGGCTACACCTTC. Its protein product is CASSQNRGDYGYTF.